The 21 T cell receptor beta chains below all came from one sample that was sequenced in a study of blood T cell repertoires in COVID-19. The data were produced by immunoSEQ multiplex PCR, yet TCRdb's version contains in-frame clones alone and is incomplete. The sample has 88,000 or so clones, around four fifths seen once. The sample taken for sequencing was peripheral blood. The source is a human donor in a cohort sampled during active COVID-19.

CDR3 bases: TGTGCCAGCAGTTTCGAATCGGGCAATCAGCCCCAGCATTTT. It yields the protein CASSFESGNQPQHF. The chain links TRBV6-5 to TRBJ1-5; D not certain. Trimming took 4 bases from V and 2 from J, leaving 9 bases between them. This CDR3 region has 14 residues. The germline V gene encodes CDR1 MNHEY and CDR2 SVGAGI.

The chain employs TRBV12-5 and TRBJ2-7; perhaps TRBD2 as D (6 bases). The V and J ends lost 6 bases and 5 bases respectively, with 14 bases between them. Germline V CDR1 and CDR2: LGHNT, FRNRAP. CDR3 length: 13 residues. CDR3 in amino acids: CASGITGVNEQYF. In nucleotides, the CDR3 is TGTGCTAGTGGAATAACGGGGGTCAACGAGCAGTACTTC. The entire variable domain, with the rest obtained from reference TRBV12-5 and TRBJ2-7, is as follows: DARVTQTPRHKVTEMGQEVTMRCQPILGHNTVFWYRQTMMQGLELLAYFRNRAPLDDSGMPKDRFSAEMPDATLATLKIQPSEPRDSAVYFCASGITGVNEQYFGPGTRLTVT.

The chain employs TRBV6-5 and TRBJ2-5; 8 bases agree with TRBD1. The CDR3 has 14 amino acids. The germline V gene has CDR1 MNHEY and CDR2 SVGAGI. V shed 2 bases and J 6 bases; nucleotides not matched to a gene: 5. CDR3 sequence (DNA): TGTGCCAGCAGTTACCGGACAGGGAAAAAGACCCAGTACTTC. Translating gives CASSYRTGKKTQYF.

The V call is TRBV7-3, the J call TRBJ2-2; D possibly corresponds to TRBD2 (5 bases). Looked up from germline, CDR1 is SGHTA and CDR2 is FQGTGA. Trimming shortened V by 3 bases and J by 2 bases, and 10 bases separated the two germline ends. The CDR3 is 15 residues long. CDR3 coding DNA: TGTGCCAGCAGCTTGACCAGCGGAAACACCGGGGAGCTGTTTTTT. As protein: CASSLTSGNTGELFF.

The V call is TRBV19, the J call TRBJ1-2, with 7 bases fitting TRBD1. Germline V lookup: CDR1 LNHDA, CDR2 SQIVND (reference sequence). The junction had 8 bases not matched to a gene; V was cut back by 4 bases and J by 3 bases. This CDR3 comprises 15 residues. The CDR3: CASSTLGQADYGYTF. CDR3 DNA sequence: TGTGCCAGTAGTACCCTAGGACAGGCGGACTATGGCTACACCTTC.

The chain recombines TRBV2 with TRBJ1-5; D is ambiguous. From germline, CDR1 is SNHLY and CDR2 FYNNEI. The CDR3 loop spans 11 amino acids. The ends were cut back, 5 bases at V and 12 bases at J, with 11 bases in the middle. CDR3 nucleotide sequence: TGTGCCAGCAGTCTAGAAGGTATCCAGCATTTT. As protein: CASSLEGIQHF.

The chain's CDR3 is CASSLVAGGVEQFF. The DNA of the CDR3 is TGTGCCAGCAGCTTAGTTGCGGGAGGTGTTGAGCAGTTCTTC. The rearrangement joins TRBV7-2 to TRBJ2-1; the match to TRBD2 covers 8 bases. V lost 1 base and J lost 9; bases outside the gene matches: 5. CDR3 size: 14 residues. CDR1 is SGHTA and CDR2 is FQGNSA in the germline V gene. Based on the CDR3 plus reference TRBV7-2 and TRBJ2-1, the full variable domain is GAGVSQSPSNKVTEKGKDVELRCDPISGHTALYWYRQSLGQGLEFLIYFQGNSAPDKSGLPSDRFSAERTGGSVSTLTIQRTQQEDSAVYLCASSLVAGGVEQFFGPGTRLTVL.

In this sample, this clone turned up once. The CDR3 bases are TGTGCCAGTAGTATTAGCTGGGACAGGCCTCCTTCCGGCTACACCTTC. It codes for CASSISWDRPPSGYTF. The chain carries TRBV19 and TRBJ1-2, with TRBD1 identical over 8 bases. Germline values: CDR1 LNHDA, CDR2 SQIVND (reference sequence). Trimming removed 3 bases from V and 8 bases from J; junction bases left unmatched: 14. This CDR3 comprises 16 residues. Looking up the rest from reference TRBV19 and TRBJ1-2 gives the full variable domain: DGGITQSPKYLFRKEGQNVTLSCEQNLNHDAMYWYRQDPGQGLRLIYYSQIVNDFQKGDIAEGYSVSREKKESFPLTVTSAQKNPTAFYLCASSISWDRPPSGYTFGSGTRLTVV.

The chain links TRBV2 to TRBJ2-2; 10 nucleotides match TRBD1. Unmatched junction bases numbered 5, after V lost 7 bases and J lost 0 bases. CDR3 length: 16 amino acids. Germline V gene lookup returns CDR1 SNHLY and CDR2 FYNNEI. The CDR3, as DNA: TGTGCCAGCAAGGGACAGGGGCTTCCGAACACCGGGGAGCTGTTTTTT. It codes for CASKGQGLPNTGELFF.

The chain uses TRBV5-1 and TRBJ1-3; tentatively, D is TRBD1 (5 bases). The CDR3 loop spans 16 amino acids. In germline, CDR1 is SGHRS, CDR2 YFSETQ. V lost 0 bases to trimming and J lost 0 bases, with 10 bases between them. The CDR3 DNA follows: TGCGCCAGCAGCTTGGCCGGGGGGTTCTCTGGAAACACCATATATTTT. It encodes CASSLAGGFSGNTIYF.

The chain has TRBV11-2 and TRBJ2-7, with 9 bases identical to TRBD1. V was pared by 1 base and J by 3 bases, with 4 bases of the junction left unmatched. The germline V gene has CDR1 SGHAT and CDR2 FQNNGV. The CDR3 has 15 amino acids. The CDR3 sequence is CASSLVRTGDYEQYF. The CDR3 nucleotides are TGTGCCAGCAGCTTAGTGAGGACAGGGGACTACGAGCAGTACTTC.

The V call is TRBV7-2, the J call TRBJ2-5; no reliable D call. Trimming pared 2 bases from V and 2 bases from J, leaving 15 bases between. CDR1 is SGHTA, CDR2 FQGNSA, per germline. The CDR3 has 16 residues. CDR3 loop: CASSLSPPGEQETQYF. CDR3 nucleotides: TGTGCCAGCAGCTTATCCCCCCCAGGCGAACAAGAGACCCAGTACTTC.

CDR3 nucleotides: TGTGCCAGCAGCACAGGGTTCCAGGCCTACGAGCAGTACTTC. This translates into CASSTGFQAYEQYF. V usage is TRBV7-2 and J usage is TRBJ2-7; D is perhaps TRBD1 (6 bases). The CDR3 extends over 14 amino acids. V was cut by 5 bases and J by 2 bases, with 13 bases left in between. Germline V lookup: CDR1 SGHTA, CDR2 FQGNSA. The full variable domain, with the rest looked up from reference TRBV7-2 and TRBJ2-7, is GAGVSQSPSNKVTEKGKDVELRCDPISGHTALYWYRQSLGQGLEFLIYFQGNSAPDKSGLPSDRFSAERTGGSVSTLTIQRTQQEDSAVYLCASSTGFQAYEQYFGPGTRLTVT.

This chain links TRBV4-2 with TRBJ2-7; tentative D call: TRBD2 (6 bases). CDR1 is LGHNA, CDR2 YNFKEQ, per germline. The V and J ends lost 4 bases and 3 bases respectively, with 16 bases between them. The CDR3 covers 15 residues. This chain's CDR3 is CASSRNRDSIYEQYF. The CDR3 DNA reads as TGTGCCAGCAGCCGGAACCGGGACTCGATCTACGAGCAGTACTTC.

The rearrangement links TRBV5-1 to TRBJ1-4; possibly TRBD1 for D (5 bases). V lost 4 bases, J lost 4 bases, and 11 bases lay in between. The CDR3 contains 14 residues. CDR1 is SGHRS, CDR2 YFSETQ, per germline. The CDR3 nucleotides are TGCGCCAGCAGCATAGACAGCTATAATGAAAAACTGTTTTTT. This gives the protein CASSIDSYNEKLFF.

This clone was picked up one time. V gene TRBV2 combines with J gene TRBJ1-6; 9 nucleotides line up with TRBD1. This CDR3 has 15 amino acids. J was trimmed by 6 bases and V by 1 base; bases with no gene match: 1. CDR1 and CDR2 (germline): SNHLY, FYNNEI. The CDR3 sequence is CASSEEGQGNSPLHF. In DNA form, the CDR3 reads TGTGCCAGCAGTGAAGAGGGACAGGGTAATTCACCCCTCCACTTT. The entire variable domain, with the rest obtained from reference TRBV2 and TRBJ1-6, is as follows: EPEVTQTPSHQVTQMGQEVILRCVPISNHLYFYWYRQILGQKVEFLVSFYNNEISEKSEIFDDQFSVERPDGSNFTLKIRSTKLEDSAMYFCASSEEGQGNSPLHFGNGTRLTVT.

The rearrangement links TRBV24-1 to TRBJ2-1; D is perhaps TRBD1 (6 bases). V shed 4 bases and J shed 13 bases, with 16 bases lying between them. The CDR3 length is 13 residues. Per the germline V gene, CDR1 is KGHDR and CDR2 is SFDVKD. CDR3 nucleotide sequence: TGTGCCACCAGTGACCTCGAGTCACAGGGACAGTTCTTC. Encoded protein: CATSDLESQGQFF.

This chain uses TRBV28 with TRBJ1-4; TRBD1 might be the D (6 bases). This CDR3 has 15 amino acids. Trimming pared 4 bases from V and 8 bases from J, leaving 17 bases between. In germline, CDR1 is MDHEN, CDR2 SYDVKM. The CDR3 sequence: CASSSLQGTHEKLFF. In DNA form, the CDR3 reads TGTGCCAGCAGTTCGCTACAGGGTACCCACGAAAAACTGTTTTTT.

The chain carries TRBV7-3 and TRBJ1-1; D may be TRBD1 (6 bases). This CDR3 is 14 amino acids long. The germline V gene encodes CDR1 SGHTA and CDR2 FQGTGA. V was shortened by 4 bases and J by 3 bases, with 12 bases between the two germline ends. DNA for the CDR3: TGTGCCAGCAGCTCACAGGGTGTGGACACTGAAGCTTTCTTT. This translates into CASSSQGVDTEAFF.

In regard to this clone: Different DNA sequences within this sample yield the same CDR3. The chain is built from TRBV28 and TRBJ2-7, with D perhaps TRBD2 (5 bases). The germline V gene has CDR1 MDHEN and CDR2 SYDVKM. This CDR3 comprises 14 residues. V lost 3 bases to trimming and J lost 2 bases, with 11 bases between them. The CDR3 reads CASSLRGPTYEQYF. CDR3 DNA: TGTGCCAGCAGTTTGCGAGGGCCGACCTACGAGCAGTACTTC. The full variable domain, completed using reference TRBV28 and TRBJ2-7, is DVKVTQSSRYLVKRTGEKVFLECVQDMDHENMFWYRQDPGLGLRLIYFSYDVKMKEKGDIPEGYSVSREKKERFSLILESASTNQTSMYLCASSLRGPTYEQYFGPGTRLTVT.

V usage is TRBV3-1 (or the pseudogene TRBV3-2) and J usage is TRBJ1-1; 9 bases are a match to TRBD1. After removal of 4 bases from V and 0 bases from J, the junction contained 12 bases not matched to a gene. This CDR3 is built from 18 residues. Germline V gives CDR1 LGHDT, CDR2 YNNKEL (reference sequence). Written as DNA, the CDR3 is TGTGCCAGCAGCCCTGCTGACGGGACAGGGAGGATGAACACTGAAGCTTTCTTT. Amino acid sequence: CASSPADGTGRMNTEAFF.